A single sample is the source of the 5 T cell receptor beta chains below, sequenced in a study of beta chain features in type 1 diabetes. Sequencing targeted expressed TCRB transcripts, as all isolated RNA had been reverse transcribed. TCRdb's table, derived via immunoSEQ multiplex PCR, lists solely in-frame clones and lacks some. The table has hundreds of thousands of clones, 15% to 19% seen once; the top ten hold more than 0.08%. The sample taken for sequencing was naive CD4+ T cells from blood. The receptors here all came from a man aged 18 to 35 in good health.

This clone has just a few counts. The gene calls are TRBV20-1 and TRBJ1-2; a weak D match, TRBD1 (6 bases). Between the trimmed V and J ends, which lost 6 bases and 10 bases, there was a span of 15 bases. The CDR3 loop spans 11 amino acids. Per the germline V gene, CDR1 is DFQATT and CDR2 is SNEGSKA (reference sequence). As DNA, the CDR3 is TGCAGTGCCCGGGCAGGGGTAGTCTACACCTTC. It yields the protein CSARAGVVYTF.

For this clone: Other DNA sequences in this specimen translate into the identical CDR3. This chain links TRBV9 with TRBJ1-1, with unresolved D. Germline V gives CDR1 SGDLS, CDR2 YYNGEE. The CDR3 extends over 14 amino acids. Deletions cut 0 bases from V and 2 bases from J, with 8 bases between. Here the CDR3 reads CASSVGRGNTEAFF. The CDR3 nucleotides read TGTGCCAGCAGCGTAGGTCGGGGAAACACTGAAGCTTTCTTT.

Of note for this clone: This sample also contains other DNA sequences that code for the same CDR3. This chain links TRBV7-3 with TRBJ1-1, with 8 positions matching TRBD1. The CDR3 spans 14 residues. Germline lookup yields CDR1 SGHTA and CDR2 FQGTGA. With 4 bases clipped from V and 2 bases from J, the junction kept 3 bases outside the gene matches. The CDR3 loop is CASSSQGANTEAFF. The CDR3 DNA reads TGTGCCAGCAGCTCCCAGGGGGCTAACACTGAAGCTTTCTTT.

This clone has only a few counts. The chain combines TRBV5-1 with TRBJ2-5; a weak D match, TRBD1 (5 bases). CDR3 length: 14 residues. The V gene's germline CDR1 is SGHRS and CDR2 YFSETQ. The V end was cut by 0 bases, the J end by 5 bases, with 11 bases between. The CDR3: CASSLGAQGETQYF. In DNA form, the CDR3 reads TGCGCCAGCAGCTTGGGAGCTCAGGGTGAGACCCAGTACTTC.

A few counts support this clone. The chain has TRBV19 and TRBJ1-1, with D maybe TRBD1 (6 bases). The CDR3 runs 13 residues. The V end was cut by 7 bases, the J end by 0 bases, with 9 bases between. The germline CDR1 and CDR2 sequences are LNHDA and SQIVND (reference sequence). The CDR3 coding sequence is TGTGCCAGTACCGGACAGATGAACACTGAAGCTTTCTTT. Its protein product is CASTGQMNTEAFF.